One sample yielded the 11 T cell receptor beta chains listed below, sequenced in a study of beta chain features in type 1 diabetes. The isolated RNA, all of it, was reverse transcribed, so expressed TCRB transcripts were what got sequenced. Sequencing was performed with immunoSEQ multiplex PCR; in TCRdb, only in-frame clones are kept and a portion is missing. The data show 970,000 or so clones, roughly 15% seen once. The sample was naive CD4+ T cells from blood. These receptors were obtained from a young woman in good health.

This clone showed up just a few times. This sequence joins TRBV5-6 and TRBJ2-6; D is ambiguous. Trimming removed 3 bases at V and 4 bases at J, with 11 bases between. CDR1 and CDR2 from the germline V gene are SGHDT and YYEEEE. The CDR3 is 15 amino acids. In DNA form, the CDR3 reads TGTGCCAGCAGCTGGGGTTCGTCCGGGGCCAACGTCCTGACTTTC. Translation: CASSWGSSGANVLTF.

The chain is built from TRBV7-6 and TRBJ2-7; 11 nucleotides align to TRBD2. The CDR3 covers 14 residues. From germline, CDR1 is SGHVS and CDR2 FNYEAQ. The junction had 4 bases not matched to a gene; V was cut back by 5 bases and J by 4 bases. CDR3 DNA sequence: TGTGCCAGCAGCGCACTAGCGGGAGCTTACGAGCAGTACTTC. This translates into CASSALAGAYEQYF.

This clone has just a few counts. The V call is TRBV4-3, the J call TRBJ2-7; 7 nucleotides align to TRBD2. Germline loops: CDR1 LGHNA, CDR2 YSLEER. Trimming took 0 bases from V and 3 from J; bases not matched to a gene: 20. The CDR3 sequence is 20 residues long. The CDR3 DNA is TGCGCCAGCAGCCAAGATCGCCTAGCGGTTCTCCGTGGAACACTCTACGAGCAGTACTTC. Its protein is CASSQDRLAVLRGTLYEQYF.

The genes are TRBV18 and TRBJ2-1, with 9 bases fitting TRBD2. The CDR3 has 13 amino acids. Germline CDR1 KGHSH, CDR2 LQKENI. V shed 4 bases and J 9 bases; nucleotides not matched to a gene: 4. The CDR3 is CASSQREEGEQFF. CDR3 DNA sequence: TGTGCCAGCTCACAGCGGGAGGAGGGTGAGCAGTTCTTC.

CDR3 DNA sequence: TGTGCCAGCTCACCACAGGACTCTAAAGAGACCCAGTACTTC. Translated, it gives CASSPQDSKETQYF. The chain employs TRBV18 and TRBJ2-5; D perhaps matches TRBD2 (5 bases). The germline V gene encodes CDR1 KGHSH and CDR2 LQKENI. The CDR3 runs 14 residues. V lost 1 base and J 3 bases, leaving 9 bases between the germline ends.

The gene calls are TRBV9 and TRBJ2-2, with a tentative D call TRBD1 (5 bases). Trimming cost V 0 bases and J 1 base, with 7 bases left between them. The CDR3 extends over 15 amino acids. Germline V CDR1 and CDR2: SGDLS, YYNGEE. The CDR3 loop reads CASSVEGQNTGELFF. In DNA form, the CDR3 reads TGTGCCAGCAGCGTAGAGGGGCAGAACACCGGGGAGCTGTTTTTT.

Note on this clone: The same CDR3 is also encoded by other DNA sequences in this sample. The rearrangement uses TRBV7-9 and TRBJ1-1; no clear D. The CDR3 is 13 residues long. Trimming took 0 bases from V and 1 from J, leaving 3 bases between them. Per germline, CDR1 SEHNR and CDR2 FQNEAQ (reference sequence). The CDR3 region is CASSLAENTEAFF. The CDR3, as DNA: TGTGCCAGCAGCTTAGCGGAGAACACTGAAGCTTTCTTT.

In this sample, this clone turned up a few times. The rearrangement links TRBV7-2 to TRBJ1-3, with D unresolved. CDR1 SGHTA and CDR2 FQGNSA come from the germline V gene. Trimming took off 5 bases at V and 1 base at J, with 9 bases between the two ends. The CDR3 has 14 amino acids. This CDR3 is CASSQGISGNTIYF. The CDR3 nucleotides read TGTGCCAGCAGCCAAGGCATTTCTGGAAACACCATATATTTT.

This chain joins TRBV7-3 and TRBJ1-2; 7 bases are a match to TRBD1. Germline V gene lookup returns CDR1 SGHTA and CDR2 FQGTGA. The length of the CDR3 is 14 residues. The V and J ends lost 5 bases and 4 bases, in that order; junction bases with no gene match: 7. DNA of the CDR3: TGTGCCAGCAGCCCCCAGGGGGGCTCCTATGGCTACACCTTC. Residues: CASSPQGGSYGYTF.

V and J are TRBV6-6 and TRBJ2-1; 10 nucleotides line up with TRBD2. The germline gives CDR1 MNHNY, CDR2 SVGAGI (reference sequence). The CDR3 has 14 amino acids. V was clipped by 5 bases and J by 6 bases; unmatched bases: 4. The CDR3 region has the DNA TGTGCCAGCAGTCTAGCGGGAGTCTCCAATGAGCAGTTCTTC. Translating gives CASSLAGVSNEQFF.

This clone was counted a few times. V gene TRBV7-2 combines with J gene TRBJ2-5; D gene unclear. V was shortened by 2 bases and J by 5 bases, with 9 bases between the two germline ends. The CDR3 length is 13 residues. Germline CDR1 SGHTA, CDR2 FQGNSA. The DNA of the CDR3 is TGTGCCAGCAGCTTATTTGCCCGGGAGACCCAGTACTTC. This sequence encodes CASSLFARETQYF.